This entry is about one T cell receptor (beta chain). Original methodology: Reference gene primer amplification gave nucleated cell count estimates. Profiling relied on immunoSEQ multiplex PCR, and the TCRdb table lists in-frame clones only, not all of them. Clone size and the V and J calls come from that table; the DNA yielded D and trimming. This sample has over 120,000 clones, with about four fifths found just once. This CDR3 is 14 amino acids long. Germline V gives CDR1 SGHNT, CDR2 YENEEA. The V end was cut by 5 bases, the J end by 5 bases, with 12 bases between. This record belongs to a study of blood T cell repertoires in COVID-19. Study background: The United States, Italy and Spain provided the acute and convalescent COVID-19 samples. Sources were T cells, B-cell-depleted T cells, or PBMCs; the material itself was cDNA or gDNA.

This TCR was recovered from a man aged 65 to 79 who had recovered from COVID-19. The rearrangement uses TRBV11-3 and TRBJ2-2, with D unresolved. Sequencing used peripheral blood. CDR3 residues: CASSPRFSTGELFF. Written as DNA, the CDR3 is TGTGCCAGCAGCCCCCGGTTTAGTACCGGGGAGCTGTTTTTT.